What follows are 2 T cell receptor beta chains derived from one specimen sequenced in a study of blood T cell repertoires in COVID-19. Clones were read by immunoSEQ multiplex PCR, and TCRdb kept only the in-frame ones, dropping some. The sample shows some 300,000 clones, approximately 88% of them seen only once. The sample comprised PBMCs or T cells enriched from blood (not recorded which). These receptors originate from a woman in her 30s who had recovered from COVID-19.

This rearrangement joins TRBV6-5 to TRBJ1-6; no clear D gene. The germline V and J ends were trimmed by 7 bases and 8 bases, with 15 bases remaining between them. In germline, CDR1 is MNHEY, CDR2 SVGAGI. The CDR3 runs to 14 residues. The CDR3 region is CASISPGRDSPLHF. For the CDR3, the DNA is TGTGCCAGCATAAGCCCCGGGCGGGATTCACCCCTCCACTTT.

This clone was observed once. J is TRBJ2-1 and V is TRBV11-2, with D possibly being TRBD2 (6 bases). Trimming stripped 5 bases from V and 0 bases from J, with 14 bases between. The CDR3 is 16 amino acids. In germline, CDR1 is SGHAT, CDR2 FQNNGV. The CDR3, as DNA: TGTGCCAGCAGCCTATTTGTCGGGAGCTCCTACAATGAGCAGTTCTTC. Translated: CASSLFVGSSYNEQFF.